This T cell receptor (beta chain) was retrieved from a study of TIL therapy for anti-PD-1-resistant metastatic lung cancer. This CDR3 comprises 14 residues. Between the trimmed V and J ends, which lost 8 bases and 5 bases, there was a span of 15 bases. Germline CDR1 reads LNHDA; CDR2 reads SQIVND (reference sequence). Time point noted: pre-treatment sample, taken before nivolumab and TIL therapy. This was the immunoSEQ v3 assay. The protocol was immunoSEQ multiplex PCR, while the TCRdb copy is restricted to in-frame clones and leaves out a portion. Here the sample spans under 35,000 clones, about 70% being singletons.

This clonotype originated in a woman aged 25-85 years with non-small cell lung cancer. The starting material was blood, obtained at baseline. The V call is TRBV19, the J call TRBJ2-2; D is unresolved. CDR3 sequence: CASGRLQGTGELFF. The CDR3 DNA follows: TGTGCCAGTGGCCGCCTTCAAGGGACCGGGGAGCTGTTTTTT.